These 16 T cell receptor beta chains were all obtained from the same sample, sequenced in a study of blood T cell repertoires in COVID-19. Assay: immunoSEQ multiplex PCR; the TCRdb copy retains only in-frame clones and omits some. The sample carries approximately 240,000 clones, just over 90% recorded once. What was sequenced was PBMCs or T cells enriched from blood (not recorded which). These TCRs come from a woman between 18 and 30 years old who had recovered from COVID-19.

This clone was recorded only once. The V call is TRBV4-1, the J call TRBJ2-1; 12 nucleotides line up with TRBD2. Germline-derived CDR1 and CDR2 are MGHRA and YSYEKL. J lost 8 bases, V lost 2 bases, and 1 base had no gene match. The CDR3 runs 14 residues. Here the CDR3 reads CASSQLAGGDEQFF. The CDR3 region has the DNA TGCGCCAGCAGCCAACTAGCGGGAGGGGATGAGCAGTTCTTC.

This clone was counted once. This sequence joins TRBV7-9 and TRBJ2-3, with TRBD1 matching over 11 bases. Losses at the gene ends were 5 bases for V and 5 bases for J; bases not matched to a gene: 15. Germline V gene data show CDR1 as SEHNR and CDR2 as FQNEAQ (reference sequence). The CDR3 has 18 residues. In nucleotides, the CDR3 is TGTGCCAGCAGCCTCGGGTGGACAGGGGGCTTTGTTATAGATACGCAGTATTTT. Its translation: CASSLGWTGGFVIDTQYF.

V is TRBV7-6 and J is TRBJ2-5; 13 bases are shared with TRBD2. Per germline, CDR1 SGHVS and CDR2 FNYEAQ. V shed 3 bases, J shed 4 bases, and the junction held 5 bases outside the gene matches. CDR3 length: 16 amino acids. The CDR3 here is CASSFLLAGGSETQYF. As DNA, the CDR3 is TGTGCCAGCAGCTTTCTACTAGCGGGGGGGTCAGAGACCCAGTACTTC.

The chain employs TRBV5-1 and TRBJ2-1; 11 bases align to TRBD2. The V gene end was trimmed by 4 bases and the J gene end by 8 bases; junction bases not matched to a gene: 8. CDR3 length: 15 residues. Germline V gene sequence: CDR1 SGHRS, CDR2 YFSETQ. CDR3 nucleotide sequence: TGCGCCAGCAGCCAGATACTAGCGGGGGCCGATGAGCAGTTCTTC. Translated: CASSQILAGADEQFF. Using reference TRBV5-1 and TRBJ2-1 for the parts outside the CDR3, the full variable domain is KAGVTQTPRYLIKTRGQQVTLSCSPISGHRSVSWYQQTPGQGLQFLFEYFSETQRNKGNFPGRFSGRQFSNSRSEMNVSTLELGDSALYLCASSQILAGADEQFFGPGTRLTVL.

The gene calls are TRBV9 and TRBJ2-2; a possible D gene is TRBD2 (6 bases). Germline V gene lookup returns CDR1 SGDLS and CDR2 YYNGEE. The CDR3 extends over 15 amino acids. Trimming pared 4 bases from V and 1 base from J, leaving 11 bases between. Here the CDR3 reads CASSPGTQNTGELFF. CDR3 nucleotide sequence: TGTGCCAGCAGCCCTGGGACTCAGAACACCGGGGAGCTGTTTTTT.

This rearrangement joins TRBV5-8 to TRBJ1-5; 7 bases fit TRBD1. With 3 bases clipped from V and 0 bases from J, the junction kept 6 bases outside the gene matches. Germline loops: CDR1 SGHTS, CDR2 YDEGEE. CDR3 size: 16 residues. CDR3 DNA sequence: TGTGCCAGCAGCTCAGTGACAGGGTATAGCAATCAGCCCCAGCATTTT. It encodes CASSSVTGYSNQPQHF. The full variable domain, completed using reference TRBV5-8 and TRBJ1-5, is EAGVTQSPTHLIKTRGQQATLRCSPISGHTSVYWYQQALGLGLQFLLWYDEGEERNRGNFPPRFSGRQFPNYSSELNVNALELEDSALYLCASSSVTGYSNQPQHFGDGTRLSIL.

J is TRBJ2-5 and V is TRBV3-1 (or the pseudogene TRBV3-2); no firm D call. Looked up from germline, CDR1 is LGHDT and CDR2 is YNNKEL (reference sequence). The CDR3 has 12 residues. Deletions cut 1 base from V and 5 bases from J, with 5 bases between. CDR3 DNA: TGTGCCAGCAGCCAAGGCGAGGAGACCCAGTACTTC. This sequence encodes CASSQGEETQYF.

The chain uses TRBV12-3 or TRBV12-4 and TRBJ1-5; D is unresolved. The CDR3 covers 12 residues. Trimming cost V 5 bases and J 5 bases, with 7 bases left between them. The CDR3 is CASSPRDQPQHF. The DNA of the CDR3 is TGTGCCAGCAGTCCGAGGGATCAGCCCCAGCATTTT.

Turning to this clone: Other DNA sequences in the same sample also yield this CDR3. The genes are TRBV6-5 and TRBJ1-2; 10 nucleotides align to TRBD1. The V gene's germline CDR1 is MNHEY and CDR2 SVGAGI. This CDR3 is 13 amino acids long. The V and J ends lost 5 bases and 8 bases, in that order; junction bases with no gene match: 5. CDR3 DNA sequence: TGTGCCAGCAGTCCGGGACAGGGGCGAGGCTACACCTTC. Protein sequence: CASSPGQGRGYTF.

V and J are TRBV4-2 and TRBJ1-1, with D possibly being TRBD1 (6 bases). V was trimmed by 7 bases and J by 4 bases, leaving 13 bases between them. The CDR3 covers 13 residues. Looked up from germline, CDR1 is LGHNA and CDR2 is YNFKEQ. The CDR3 DNA follows: TGTGCCAGCACCCTAGGACAGAGCACTGAAGCTTTCTTT. Translation: CASTLGQSTEAFF.

V gene TRBV27 combines with J gene TRBJ1-5; D is possibly TRBD1 (5 bases). Germline lookup yields CDR1 MNHEY and CDR2 SMNVEV (reference sequence). This CDR3 region has 15 residues. The V end lost 2 bases, the J end lost 3 bases, and 11 bases lay between the germline ends. The CDR3 DNA reads TGTGCCAGCAGTTTAAGTGGGGCCAACAATCAGCCCCAGCATTTT. This sequence encodes CASSLSGANNQPQHF.

The rearrangement links TRBV4-2 to TRBJ2-3; 7 bases map to TRBD2. Germline CDR1 reads LGHNA; CDR2 reads YNFKEQ. The CDR3 sequence is 17 residues long. With 0 bases clipped from V and 6 bases from J, the junction kept 12 bases outside the gene matches. CDR3 in amino acids: CASSQDPLSGGGDTQYF. The CDR3 nucleotides are TGTGCCAGCAGCCAAGATCCCCTTTCGGGGGGAGGGGATACGCAGTATTTT.

The chain is built from TRBV9 and TRBJ1-6; 8 nucleotides match TRBD1. The CDR3 covers 16 residues. Trimming took 0 bases from V and 7 from J; bases not matched to a gene: 6. In germline, CDR1 is SGDLS, CDR2 YYNGEE. Here the CDR3 DNA reads TGTGCCAGCAGCGTAGAACCGGGACAGGTGAATTCACCCCTCCACTTT. Its protein is CASSVEPGQVNSPLHF.

This clone was seen once. The V call is TRBV12-3 or TRBV12-4, the J call TRBJ1-1, with D possibly matching TRBD1 (6 bases). V was trimmed by 6 bases and J by 7 bases, leaving 12 bases between them. The length of the CDR3 is 12 residues. The CDR3, as DNA: TGTGCCAGCAGCACTACAGGGATTGAAGCTTTCTTT. Protein: CASSTTGIEAFF.

This clone was picked up a small number of times. The V gene is TRBV5-8, the J gene TRBJ2-2; 7 bases map to TRBD1. Trimming took 3 bases from V and 7 from J; bases not matched to a gene: 6. CDR1 is SGHTS and CDR2 is YDEGEE in the germline V gene. The length of the CDR3 is 14 residues. The CDR3 DNA sequence: TGTGCCAGCAGCTATACAGGGGTGAGCGGGGAGCTGTTTTTT. Translating gives CASSYTGVSGELFF.

The J gene is TRBJ1-5, the V gene TRBV9, with D possibly TRBD1 on 6 matching bases. The V end was cut by 0 bases, the J end by 0 bases, with 19 bases between. The CDR3 sequence is 19 residues long. The V gene's germline CDR1 is SGDLS and CDR2 YYNGEE. CDR3 amino acids: CASSVAPVDTGHSNQPQHF. For the CDR3, the DNA is TGTGCCAGCAGCGTAGCTCCTGTCGATACAGGGCATAGCAATCAGCCCCAGCATTTT.